Listed below are T cell receptor beta chains from one sample, sequenced in a study of T cells after yellow fever vaccination. From the 5' RACE reads, TCRdb called clonotypes with MiXCR, one entry per CDR3 protein. Of 250,000 to 350,000 distinct CDR3 sequences in the sample, 6.8% are singletons; the top ten hold 15% to 20%. Source: PBMCs, taken roughly seven weeks after the first yellow fever vaccination. These receptors were collected from a young man who received the YFV17D yellow fever vaccine. CDR3s include the opening cysteine and the closing phenylalanine or tryptophan. The D gene is left open where the match is weak. Not every row has a clone size; where given, it reads once, few, many or a size class.

CDR3nt	CDR3aa	v_gene	abundance	d_gene	j_gene
TGCAGTGCTACCCCGACTAGAAACTACAATGAGCAGTTCTTC	CSATPTRNYNEQFF	TRBV20-1	few	NA	TRBJ2-1
TGCGCCAGCAGCCAAGTAGCCCAGTCGAGCTCCTACAATGAGCAGTTCTTC	CASSQVAQSSSYNEQFF	TRBV4-3	NA	NA	TRBJ2-1
TGCAGTGCAAGGGACAGGAAAGCTTTCTTT	CSARDRKAFF	TRBV20-1	many	TRBD1	TRBJ1-1
TGTGCCAGCAGCTTCTCCACGGGTGCCTATAATTCACCCCTCCACTTT	CASSFSTGAYNSPLHF	TRBV9	NA	NA	TRBJ1-6
TGTGCCAGCAGCCTCACGGGGACGAACACCGGGGAGCTGTTTTTT	CASSLTGTNTGELFF	TRBV7-6	few	NA	TRBJ2-2
TGCGCCAGCAGCCTATTCGGACAGGGTATAGTTGGGGCCAACGTCCTGACTTTC	CASSLFGQGIVGANVLTF	TRBV4-3	few	TRBD1	TRBJ2-6
TGCGCCAGCAGCTTGGCCCTAGCGGGGGGCTACGAGCAGTACTTC	CASSLALAGGYEQYF	TRBV5-1	many	TRBD2	TRBJ2-7
TGTGCCAGCAGCCAAGCTCACGGATACTATGGCTACACCTTC	CASSQAHGYYGYTF	TRBV3-1	few	NA	TRBJ1-2
TGCGCCAGCAGCTTGGCCGAGAACACTGAAGCTTTCTTT	CASSLAENTEAFF	TRBV5-1	many	NA	TRBJ1-1
TGTGCCAGCAGCTTAGGGGTCGGCTTCTATGGCTACACCTTC	CASSLGVGFYGYTF	TRBV7-2	few	NA	TRBJ1-2
TGTGCCAGTAGTCGAGCGTACTCCTACAATGAGCAGTTCTTC	CASSRAYSYNEQFF	TRBV19	NA	NA	TRBJ2-1
TGTGCCAGCAGCTCCCGCGGGGGGGCCGGGCAGGAGCAGTTCTTC	CASSSRGGAGQEQFF	TRBV7-3	NA	TRBD2	TRBJ2-1
TGCGCCAGCAGCGGAGACAGGGACTCTGGAAACACCATATATTTT	CASSGDRDSGNTIYF	TRBV5-1	NA	TRBD1	TRBJ1-3
TGTGCCAGCAGCTACAGGGGCTTCATGAACACTGAAGCTTTCTTT	CASSYRGFMNTEAFF	TRBV3-1	few	TRBD1	TRBJ1-1
TGCGCCAGCAGCCAAGGGGTCCCGGGGGGGGGCAATCAGCCCCAGCATTTT	CASSQGVPGGGNQPQHF	TRBV4-3	few	NA	TRBJ1-5
TGTGCCAGCAGCCCCCTGACAGGGTTCGAGCAGTACTTC	CASSPLTGFEQYF	TRBV7-2	few	TRBD1	TRBJ2-7
TGTGCCAGCAGTTCCCAAGGGCCCCAAGAGACCCAGTACTTC	CASSSQGPQETQYF	TRBV6-5	many	NA	TRBJ2-5
TGTGCCAGCAGCGCAGAGAATGAGCAGTTCTTC	CASSAENEQFF	TRBV9	NA	NA	TRBJ2-1